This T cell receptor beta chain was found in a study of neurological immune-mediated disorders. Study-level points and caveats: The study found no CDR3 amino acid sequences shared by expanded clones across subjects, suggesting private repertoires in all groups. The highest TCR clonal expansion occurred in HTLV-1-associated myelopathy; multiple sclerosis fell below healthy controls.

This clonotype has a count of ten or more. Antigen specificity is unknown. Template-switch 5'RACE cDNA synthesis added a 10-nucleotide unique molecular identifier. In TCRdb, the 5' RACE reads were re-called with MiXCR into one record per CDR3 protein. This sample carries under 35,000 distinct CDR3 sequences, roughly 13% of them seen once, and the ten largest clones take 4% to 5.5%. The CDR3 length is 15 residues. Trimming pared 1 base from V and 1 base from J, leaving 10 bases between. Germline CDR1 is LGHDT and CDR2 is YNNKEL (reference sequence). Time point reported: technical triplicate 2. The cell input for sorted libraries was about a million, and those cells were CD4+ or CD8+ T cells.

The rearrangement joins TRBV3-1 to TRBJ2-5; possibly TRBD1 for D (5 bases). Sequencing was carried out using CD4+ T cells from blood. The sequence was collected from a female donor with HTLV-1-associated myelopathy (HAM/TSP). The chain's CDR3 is CASSQGPGIQETQYF. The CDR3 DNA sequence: TGTGCCAGCAGCCAAGGGCCAGGGATCCAAGAGACCCAGTACTTC.